A selection of T cell receptor beta chains follows, all from one sample in a study of cytotoxic CD8 clonotypes in ibrutinib-treated CLL. Repertoires were generated with immunoSEQ multiplex PCR, while TCRdb's copy carries only in-frame clones and drops some. The profile shows roughly 250,000 clones, 70% of them singletons. The source material was PBMCs, sampled after 24 months of ibrutinib treatment. These receptors were collected from a human donor with chronic lymphocytic leukemia. Each CDR3 is given with its conserved first and last residue. The D gene is left open where the match is weak. Clone size is shown for a subset of rows, as once, few, many or a class of expanded clone.

J: TRBJ2-2
V: TRBV11-2
D: -
size: -
CDR3: CASSLAGELFF
DNA: TGTGCCAGCAGCTTGGCCGGGGAGCTGTTTTTT

J: TRBJ2-3
V: TRBV9
D: TRBD2
size: once
CDR3: CASSVKWAGGADTQYF
DNA: TGTGCCAGCAGCGTAAAGTGGGCGGGAGGCGCAGATACGCAGTATTTT

J: TRBJ2-7
V: TRBV7-2
D: -
size: few
CDR3: CASSLQQDSYEQYF
DNA: TGTGCCAGCAGCTTACAACAAGACTCCTACGAGCAGTACTTC

J: TRBJ2-6
V: TRBV7-9
D: -
size: -
CDR3: CASSLGAGAGANVLTF
DNA: TGTGCCAGCAGCTTAGGTGCAGGGGCTGGGGCCAACGTCCTGACTTTC

J: TRBJ2-6
V: TRBV9
D: -
size: -
CDR3: CASSVTGSGANVLTF
DNA: TGTGCCAGCAGCGTGACTGGGTCTGGGGCCAACGTCCTGACTTTC

J: TRBJ2-1
V: TRBV7-2
D: -
size: -
CDR3: CASSLRGRARDEQFF
DNA: TGTGCCAGCAGCTTAAGGGGGAGGGCAAGGGATGAGCAGTTCTTC

J: TRBJ1-2
V: TRBV25-1
D: TRBD1
size: few
CDR3: CASRGTGEVKTYGYTF
DNA: TGTGCCAGCAGAGGGACAGGGGAGGTAAAGACCTATGGCTACACCTTC

J: TRBJ2-7
V: TRBV4-1
D: TRBD1
size: few
CDR3: CASMLRDRVPYEQYF
DNA: TGCGCCAGCATGCTCCGGGACAGGGTCCCCTACGAGCAGTACTTC

J: TRBJ1-2
V: TRBV12-5
D: TRBD1
size: -
CDR3: CASGLILDRDYGYTF
DNA: TGTGCTAGTGGTTTGATTCTCGACAGGGACTATGGCTACACCTTC

J: TRBJ1-4
V: TRBV14
D: TRBD1
size: few
CDR3: CASSHLTGTGTAGEKLFF
DNA: TGTGCCAGCAGCCACCTGACTGGGACAGGGACAGCAGGAGAAAAACTGTTTTTT

J: TRBJ2-3
V: TRBV5-4
D: TRBD2
size: -
CDR3: CASSHGGTNKEDTQYF
DNA: TGTGCCAGCAGCCACGGCGGGACTAATAAAGAAGATACGCAGTATTTT

J: TRBJ2-7
V: TRBV29-1
D: TRBD1
size: -
CDR3: CSVEGDRESYEQYF
DNA: TGCAGCGTTGAAGGTGACAGGGAATCCTACGAGCAGTACTTC

J: TRBJ2-7
V: TRBV9
D: TRBD1
size: once
CDR3: CASSESTGKYEQYF
DNA: TGTGCCAGCAGCGAATCGACAGGGAAGTACGAGCAGTACTTC

J: TRBJ2-1
V: TRBV10-2
D: -
size: -
CDR3: CASSEVGTGNEQFF
DNA: TGCGCCAGCAGTGAGGTGGGCACGGGCAATGAGCAGTTCTTC

J: TRBJ2-2
V: TRBV4-3
D: -
size: -
CDR3: CASSQVREVGELFF
DNA: TGCGCCAGCAGCCAAGTTCGCGAGGTCGGGGAGCTGTTTTTT

J: TRBJ2-3
V: TRBV6-1
D: TRBD2
size: -
CDR3: CASGTSATDTQYF
DNA: TGTGCCAGCGGGACTAGCGCGACAGATACGCAGTATTTT